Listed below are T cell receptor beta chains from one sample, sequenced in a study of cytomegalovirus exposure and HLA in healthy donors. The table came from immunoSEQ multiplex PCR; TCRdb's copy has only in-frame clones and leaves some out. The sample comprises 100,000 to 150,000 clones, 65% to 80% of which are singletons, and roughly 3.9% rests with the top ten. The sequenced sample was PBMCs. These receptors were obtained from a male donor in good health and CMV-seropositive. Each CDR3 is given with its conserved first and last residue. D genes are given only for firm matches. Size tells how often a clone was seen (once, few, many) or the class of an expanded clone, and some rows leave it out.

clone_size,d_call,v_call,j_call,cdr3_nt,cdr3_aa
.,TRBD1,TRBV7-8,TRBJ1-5,TGTGCCAGCAGGGCAGGGGGGAATATCTTAAGCAATCAGCCCCAGCATTTT,CASRAGGNILSNQPQHF
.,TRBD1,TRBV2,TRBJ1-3,TGTGCCAGCATTTTCACAGGGGCTGGAAACACCATATATTTT,CASIFTGAGNTIYF
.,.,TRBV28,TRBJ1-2,TGTGCCAGCAGTTTAGAGCGTAACTATGGCTACACCTTC,CASSLERNYGYTF
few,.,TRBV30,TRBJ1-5,TGTGCCTGGAGCTCTCAGGGCAATCAGCCCCAGCATTTT,CAWSSQGNQPQHF
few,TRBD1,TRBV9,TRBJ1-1,TGTGCCAGCAGCAAGGGGGCCGGGGATGACACTGAAGCTTTCTTT,CASSKGAGDDTEAFF
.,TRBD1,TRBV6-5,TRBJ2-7,TGTGCCAGCAGTCAATCACAGGGGGCGGACGAGCAGTACTTC,CASSQSQGADEQYF
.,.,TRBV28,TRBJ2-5,TGTGCCAGCAGTTTCCCGGGGTCGAGTAGAGAGACCCAGTACTTC,CASSFPGSSRETQYF
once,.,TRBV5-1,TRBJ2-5,TGCGCCAGCAGCTGGGACAATCAAGAGACCCAGTACTTC,CASSWDNQETQYF
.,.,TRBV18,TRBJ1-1,TGTGCCAGCTCACCATCTGCAGGGCGTGATGAAGCTTTCTTT,CASSPSAGRDEAFF
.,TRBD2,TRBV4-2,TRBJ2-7,TGTGCCAGCAGGCTCTCGGCGGGGACTACCTACGAGCAGTACTTC,CASRLSAGTTYEQYF
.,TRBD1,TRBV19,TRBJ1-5,TGTGCCAGTAGTGGGGGACAGCTCCAGCCCCAGCATTTT,CASSGGQLQPQHF
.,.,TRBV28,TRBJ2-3,.,CASSTSWGQGRDTQYF
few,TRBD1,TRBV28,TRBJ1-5,TGTGCCAGCTTGGGGACAGGGGAATTTAGTCAGCCCCAGCATTTT,CASLGTGEFSQPQHF
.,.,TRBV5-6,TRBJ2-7,TGTGCCAGCAGCTTCCGACCTGGGAGGAACTACGAGCAGTACTTC,CASSFRPGRNYEQYF
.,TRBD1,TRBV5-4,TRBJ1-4,TGTGCCAGCAGTAGACAGGGGACTAATGAAAAACTGTTTTTT,CASSRQGTNEKLFF
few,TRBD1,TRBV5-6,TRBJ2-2,TGTGCCAGCAGCTTGGTCACAGGGGAAAAGAGCGGGGAGCTGTTTTTT,CASSLVTGEKSGELFF
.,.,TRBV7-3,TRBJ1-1,TGTGCCAGCAGCTCAGGGGTGAACACTGAAGCTTTCTTT,CASSSGVNTEAFF